The 6 T cell receptor beta chains presented below share a single source sample, sequenced in a study of T cell responses to AZD1222 COVID-19 vaccine. Measured with immunoSEQ multiplex PCR; TCRdb has only the in-frame clones, and not every one. The data contain approximately 77,000 clones, 75% to 90% of them seen just once; the ten biggest clones take up around 3.6%. The source material was peripheral blood, sampled 28 days after the second AZD1222 dose. These receptors came from an adult who received the AZD1222 COVID-19 vaccine.

The rearrangement joins TRBV19 to TRBJ1-2; D is perhaps TRBD1 (5 bases). V was pared by 9 bases and J by 0 bases, with 11 bases between. Germline values: CDR1 LNHDA, CDR2 SQIVND (reference sequence). This CDR3 spans 13 amino acids. The chain's CDR3 is CASLSTANYGYTF. For the CDR3, the DNA is TGTGCCAGCCTCTCGACAGCTAACTATGGCTACACCTTC.

CDR3: CASSPGAMGNQPQHF. The CDR3 DNA reads TGTGCCAGCTCACCAGGGGCTATGGGCAATCAGCCCCAGCATTTT. The gene calls are TRBV18 and TRBJ1-5, with D tentatively TRBD1 (5 bases). CDR3 length equals 15 residues. The V and J ends lost 2 bases and 2 bases respectively, with 10 bases between them. CDR1 KGHSH and CDR2 LQKENI come from the germline V gene.

The V call is TRBV5-1, the J call TRBJ1-1; D is unclear. The CDR3 has 13 amino acids. The germline gives CDR1 SGHRS, CDR2 YFSETQ. Trimming took 2 bases from V and 4 from J, leaving 9 bases between them. As DNA, the CDR3 is TGCGCCAGCAGCTTTGGGGTTGGCACTGAAGCTTTCTTT. It encodes CASSFGVGTEAFF.

The CDR3 DNA reads as TGTGCCAGTACCATATCCCAGACAGCGATAGAAGCTTTCTTT. It codes for CASTISQTAIEAFF. V usage is TRBV19 and J usage is TRBJ1-1; weak D call: TRBD1 (5 bases). V was clipped by 7 bases and J by 8 bases, with 20 bases between them. Germline values: CDR1 LNHDA, CDR2 SQIVND (reference sequence). The CDR3 contains 14 residues.

The chain uses TRBV3-1 (or the pseudogene TRBV3-2) and TRBJ1-6, with unresolved D. The ends were cut back, 3 bases at V and 8 bases at J, with 8 bases in the middle. The CDR3 spans 13 residues. The germline CDR1 and CDR2 sequences are LGHDT and YNNKEL (reference sequence). CDR3 coding DNA: TGTGCCAGCAGCCAGGGGATGGATTCACCCCTCCACTTT. This sequence encodes CASSQGMDSPLHF.

A remark on this clone: Other DNA sequences in this specimen translate into the identical CDR3. V usage is TRBV5-1 and J usage is TRBJ2-2; 10 positions agree with TRBD2. Trimming cost V 0 bases and J 4 bases; bases outside gene matches: 0. Germline V gives CDR1 SGHRS, CDR2 YFSETQ. This CDR3 has 15 residues. The CDR3 DNA reads as TGCGCCAGCAGCTTGGGACTAGCGGGCACCGGGGAGCTGTTTTTT. Protein product: CASSLGLAGTGELFF.